One sample yielded the 24 T cell receptor beta chains listed below, sequenced in a study of blood T cell repertoires in COVID-19. Method: immunoSEQ multiplex PCR; TCRdb's copy keeps in-frame clones and lacks some. The repertoire includes around 190,000 clones, 84% of them detected once, and under 15% sits in the top ten. Sample: peripheral blood. The receptor source for this set is a human donor in a cohort sampled during active COVID-19.

This clone has only one observation. The gene calls are TRBV19 and TRBJ2-1, with D possibly TRBD2 on 6 matching bases. The CDR3 runs to 15 residues. V shed 1 base and J shed 0 bases, with 7 bases lying between them. CDR1 and CDR2 (germline): LNHDA, SQIVND (reference sequence). CDR3 sequence reads: CASSIGDFSYNEQFF. CDR3 sequence (DNA): TGTGCCAGTAGTATAGGGGACTTCTCCTACAATGAGCAGTTCTTC.

The chain carries TRBV28 and TRBJ2-7; 10 nucleotides line up with TRBD2. This CDR3 comprises 14 residues. Germline CDR1 MDHEN, CDR2 SYDVKM. Trimming at V came to 5 bases and at J to 3 bases, leaving 4 bases not matched to a gene. The CDR3 DNA is TGTGCCAGCAGTCTAGCGGGAGAAGTCTACGAGCAGTACTTC. Translated: CASSLAGEVYEQYF.

J is TRBJ2-2 and V is TRBV27, with 8 bases lining up with TRBD2. The CDR3 is 16 amino acids. CDR1 is MNHEY, CDR2 SMNVEV, per germline (reference sequence). J was trimmed by 2 bases and V by 5 bases; bases with no gene match: 7. CDR3 residues: CASSPLAGLNTGELFF. Written as DNA, the CDR3 is TGTGCCAGCAGTCCATTAGCGGGGCTAAACACCGGGGAGCTGTTTTTT.

This rearrangement joins TRBV7-9 to TRBJ1-1; TRBD1 matches 7 bases. Trimming at V came to 5 bases and at J to 8 bases, leaving 11 bases not matched to a gene. The germline V gene encodes CDR1 SEHNR and CDR2 FQNEAQ (reference sequence). The length of the CDR3 is 14 residues. DNA of the CDR3: TGTGCCAGCAGCGTTCGGGACAGACTTTTAGAAGCTTTCTTT. Amino acid sequence: CASSVRDRLLEAFF. Combining the CDR3 with reference TRBV7-9 and TRBJ1-1 gives the whole variable domain DTGVSQNPRHKITKRGQNVTFRCDPISEHNRLYWYRQTLGQGPEFLTYFQNEAQLEKSRLLSDRFSAERPKGSFSTLEIQRTEQGDSAMYLCASSVRDRLLEAFFGQGTRLTVV.

This clone was recorded only once. The J gene is TRBJ1-2, the V gene TRBV24-1; TRBD1 aligns across 7 bases. Germline values: CDR1 KGHDR, CDR2 SFDVKD. Germline trimming cut 7 bases from V and 8 bases from J; bases unmatched to any gene: 12. This CDR3 is built from 14 residues. The CDR3 nucleotides are TGTGCCACCAGACCGGGACAGTCGCCTGGGGGCTACACCTTC. Amino acids: CATRPGQSPGGYTF.

This chain joins TRBV6-1 and TRBJ2-7, with 7 nucleotides matching TRBD1. Germline values: CDR1 MNHNS, CDR2 SASEGT. This CDR3 has 16 residues. The junction had 11 bases not matched to a gene; V was cut back by 4 bases and J by 2 bases. This CDR3 is CASSVLVGQPTYEQYF. In DNA form, the CDR3 reads TGTGCCAGCAGTGTCCTTGTGGGACAGCCTACCTACGAGCAGTACTTC.

The J gene is TRBJ1-1, the V gene TRBV11-1, with D hard to call. This CDR3 spans 13 amino acids. CDR1 is SGHAT, CDR2 FQDESV, per germline (reference sequence). V lost 2 bases to trimming and J lost 5 bases, with 9 bases between them. The CDR3 sequence: CASSLQGRTEAFF. The CDR3 DNA reads as TGTGCCAGCAGCTTACAAGGGAGGACTGAAGCTTTCTTT.

The J gene is TRBJ1-2, the V gene TRBV6-1; tentatively, D is TRBD1 (5 bases). Trimming pared 3 bases from V and 4 bases from J, leaving 12 bases between. The germline V gene encodes CDR1 MNHNS and CDR2 SASEGT. The CDR3 sequence is 14 residues long. The CDR3 DNA follows: TGTGCCAGCAGTGAGGGAGGACAAAGCTATGGCTACACCTTC. Translating it yields CASSEGGQSYGYTF.

This chain uses TRBV28 with TRBJ2-7, with 9 bases matching TRBD1. The CDR3 contains 15 residues. Trimming at V came to 4 bases and at J to 2 bases, leaving 6 bases not matched to a gene. Germline CDR1 and CDR2: MDHEN and SYDVKM. The CDR3 protein is CASSSSGTGTYEQYF. CDR3 bases: TGTGCCAGCAGTTCATCCGGGACAGGGACCTACGAGCAGTACTTC.

This clone was recorded only once. V is TRBV10-3 and J is TRBJ1-5, with TRBD1 matching 7 bases. With V trimmed by 2 bases and J by 0 bases, 7 bases remained unmatched. The germline gives CDR1 ENHRY, CDR2 SYGVKD. The length of the CDR3 is 17 residues. The CDR3 loop is CAISEKYRGYSNQPQHF. CDR3 sequence (DNA): TGTGCCATCAGTGAGAAGTACAGGGGTTATAGCAATCAGCCCCAGCATTTT.

J is TRBJ2-7 and V is TRBV29-1; perhaps TRBD2 as D (6 bases). Germline V gene data show CDR1 as SQVTM and CDR2 as ANQGSEA. Deletions cut 5 bases from V and 1 base from J, with 15 bases between. The CDR3 has 14 amino acids. CDR3 coding DNA: TGCAGCGTTTACAGCCGGGACTCTTCCTACGAGCAGTACTTC. This sequence encodes CSVYSRDSSYEQYF.

The V gene is TRBV28, the J gene TRBJ1-2; D gene unclear. This CDR3 has 10 amino acids. Germline CDR1 is MDHEN and CDR2 is SYDVKM. With 10 bases removed from V and 7 bases from J, the gap between germline ends came to 10 bases. In nucleotides, the CDR3 is TGTGCCACCCAGTTTGGTGGCTACACCTTC. Protein sequence: CATQFGGYTF.

This CDR3 is CSVDSGEGEQYF. Written as DNA, the CDR3 is TGCAGCGTTGATTCGGGGGAGGGTGAGCAGTACTTC. This chain links TRBV29-1 with TRBJ2-7; 7 positions match TRBD2. CDR1 is SQVTM and CDR2 is ANQGSEA in the germline V gene. The CDR3 sequence is 12 residues long. V dropped 3 bases and J dropped 7; count of bases not matched to a gene: 6.

The chain couples TRBV28 to TRBJ2-7, with TRBD2 identical over 11 bases. V was clipped by 3 bases and J by 1 base; unmatched bases: 8. The length of the CDR3 is 17 residues. Germline CDR1 is MDHEN and CDR2 is SYDVKM. The CDR3 is CASSFKWGLAVSYEQYF. CDR3 bases: TGTGCCAGCAGTTTCAAGTGGGGACTAGCGGTTTCCTACGAGCAGTACTTC.

The chain recombines TRBV4-1 with TRBJ2-7, with TRBD1 matching 8 bases. Germline V gene lookup returns CDR1 MGHRA and CDR2 YSYEKL. CDR3 length: 16 amino acids. J gave up 5 bases and V 1 base, and 10 bases lay outside the gene matches. CDR3 protein: CASSQGLGRGRHEQYF. The CDR3 DNA follows: TGCGCCAGCAGCCAAGGGCTGGGCAGGGGGCGGCACGAGCAGTACTTC.

This rearrangement joins TRBV30 to TRBJ2-7; maybe TRBD1 (5 bases). Between the trimmed V and J ends, which lost 0 bases and 8 bases, there was a span of 11 bases. This CDR3 has 12 residues. The V gene's germline CDR1 is GTSNPN and CDR2 SVGIG (reference sequence). CDR3 residues: CAWSVVGVQQYF. CDR3 nucleotides: TGTGCCTGGAGTGTGGTAGGGGTCCAGCAGTACTTC.

This chain connects TRBV27 to TRBJ2-2; 7 positions match TRBD1. V trimming: 9 bases; J trimming: 5 bases; junction bases outside the gene matches: 12. This CDR3 has 15 amino acids. Germline lookup yields CDR1 MNHEY and CDR2 SMNVEV (reference sequence). CDR3 amino acids: CASKRGGAGTGELFF. The CDR3 DNA is TGTGCCAGTAAGAGAGGGGGCGCTGGAACCGGGGAGCTGTTTTTT.

V is TRBV5-8 and J is TRBJ2-1, with 7 bases aligning to TRBD2. Germline V gives CDR1 SGHTS, CDR2 YDEGEE. CDR3 length: 16 residues. V trimming: 1 base; J trimming: 0 bases; junction bases outside the gene matches: 4. The CDR3 bases are TGTGCCAGCAGCTTGACATCTAGCGGCTCCTACAATGAGCAGTTCTTC. This encodes CASSLTSSGSYNEQFF. The whole variable domain, filled in from reference TRBV5-8 and TRBJ2-1, reads EAGVTQSPTHLIKTRGQQATLRCSPISGHTSVYWYQQALGLGLQFLLWYDEGEERNRGNFPPRFSGRQFPNYSSELNVNALELEDSALYLCASSLTSSGSYNEQFFGPGTRLTVL.

The V gene is TRBV5-1, the J gene TRBJ2-6, with D maybe TRBD1 (6 bases). CDR3 length: 15 amino acids. V was pared by 0 bases and J by 4 bases, with 8 bases between. Germline V gene lookup returns CDR1 SGHRS and CDR2 YFSETQ. The CDR3 DNA follows: TGCGCCAGCAGCTTGGATGGACAGGGGGCCAACGTCCTGACTTTC. Protein sequence: CASSLDGQGANVLTF. The full variable domain, rest sourced from reference TRBV5-1 and TRBJ2-6, is KAGVTQTPRYLIKTRGQQVTLSCSPISGHRSVSWYQQTPGQGLQFLFEYFSETQRNKGNFPGRFSGRQFSNSRSEMNVSTLELGDSALYLCASSLDGQGANVLTFGAGSRLTVL.

V is TRBV20-1 and J is TRBJ1-1, with unresolved D. CDR1 and CDR2 from the germline V gene are DFQATT and SNEGSKA (reference sequence). V was cut by 5 bases and J by 1 base, with 5 bases left in between. The CDR3 length is 11 residues. The CDR3 nucleotides are TGCAGTGCTCCGCGGAACACTGAAGCTTTCTTT. Amino acids: CSAPRNTEAFF.

The chain links TRBV11-2 to TRBJ2-5; TRBD1 agrees at 7 bases. The germline V gene has CDR1 SGHAT and CDR2 FQNNGV. Trimming cost V 6 bases and J 7 bases; bases outside gene matches: 2. The CDR3 runs 11 residues. The CDR3 coding sequence is TGTGCCAGCAGAACAGGGGTGACCCAGTACTTC. Its protein product is CASRTGVTQYF.

This rearrangement joins TRBV7-2 to TRBJ1-1; possibly TRBD1 for D (5 bases). The V gene lost 2 bases and the J gene lost 1 base, with 11 bases spanning the gap. Germline CDR1 is SGHTA and CDR2 is FQGNSA. The length of the CDR3 is 15 residues. The CDR3 protein is CASSLPGYPNTEAFF. Written as DNA, the CDR3 is TGTGCCAGCAGCTTACCAGGGTACCCGAACACTGAAGCTTTCTTT.

This chain joins TRBV15 and TRBJ1-5, with D maybe TRBD1 (5 bases). Looked up from germline, CDR1 is LNHNV and CDR2 is YYDKDF (reference sequence). The germline V and J ends were trimmed by 5 bases and 1 base, with 15 bases remaining between them. This CDR3 is built from 16 residues. The CDR3 protein is CATSPRGGTSNQPQHF. The CDR3 bases are TGTGCCACCAGCCCCCGGGGAGGGACGAGCAATCAGCCCCAGCATTTT.

Concerning this clone: At one boundary the junction diverges from the germline segment, which might be a read error. The chain couples TRBV28 to TRBJ2-3; TRBD2 agrees at 10 bases. The V gene's germline CDR1 is MDHEN and CDR2 SYDVKM. This CDR3 region has 12 residues. Here the CDR3 reads CASSILAGIRNF. The CDR3 region has the DNA TGTGCCAGCAGCATACTAGCGGGGATTAGGAATTTT. The entire variable domain, with the rest obtained from reference TRBV28 and TRBJ2-3, is as follows: DVKVTQSSRYLVKRTGEKVFLECVQDMDHENMFWYRQDPGLGLRLIYFSYDVKMKEKGDIPEGYSVSREKKERFSLILESASTNQTSMYLCASSILAGIRNFGPGTRLTVL.